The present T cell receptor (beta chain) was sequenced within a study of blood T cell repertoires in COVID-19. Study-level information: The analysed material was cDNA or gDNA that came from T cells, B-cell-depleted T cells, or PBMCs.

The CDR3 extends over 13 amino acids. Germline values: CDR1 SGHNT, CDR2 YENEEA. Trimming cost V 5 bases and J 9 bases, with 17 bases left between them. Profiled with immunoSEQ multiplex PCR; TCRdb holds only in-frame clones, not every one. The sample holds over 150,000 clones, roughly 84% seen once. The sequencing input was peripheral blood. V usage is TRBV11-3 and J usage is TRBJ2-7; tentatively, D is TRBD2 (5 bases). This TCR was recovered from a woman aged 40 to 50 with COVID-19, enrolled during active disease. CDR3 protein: CASSSGSGEGQYF. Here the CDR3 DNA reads TGTGCCAGCAGCAGCGGCTCCGGCGAGGGGCAGTACTTC.